This T cell receptor (beta chain) emerged from a study of shared clonotypes between healthy human individuals. General study findings and limits: Donors were few, which limited the genetic and exposure-history diversity represented.

TCRdb's copy holds only in-frame clones and misses some; the assay was immunoSEQ multiplex PCR. Of millions of clones detected, around 90% appear once; the ten largest clones hold around 0.14%. The length of the CDR3 is 13 residues. The germline V gene encodes CDR1 GTSNPN and CDR2 SVGIG (reference sequence). V was cut by 0 bases and J by 7 bases, with 9 bases left in between. This clone was detected once. Its antigen is not identified. Material: naive CD4+ T cells sorted from blood. This sample's subset: CD45RA+ positively selected. The TCR was taken from a man in his late teens or twenties in good health. The V gene is TRBV30, the J gene TRBJ1-4; no reliable D call. The chain's CDR3 is CAWSVQGIEKLFF. The CDR3 nucleotides are TGTGCCTGGAGTGTACAAGGTATTGAAAAACTGTTTTTT.